The 32 T cell receptor beta chains below come from one sample, sequenced in a study of blood T cells in healthy people across ages. Together with a sample-barcoded 5' primer, a J-beta primer mix was included in a second PCR lasting 7 to 11 cycles. TCRdb re-called the 5' RACE reads through MiXCR, storing one row per CDR3 protein. The sample has about 1.4 million distinct CDR3 sequences, 45% to 70% seen once. Source material: blood. Receptors were obtained from a man between 18 and 29 years old in good health.

CDR3 amino acids: CASSLDWVGTAAVPLREQFF. The CDR3 DNA is TGTGCCAGCAGCTTAGATTGGGTGGGCACTGCGGCTGTACCCTTGAGGGAGCAGTTCTTC. The rearrangement links TRBV7-9 to TRBJ2-1, with D uncertain. The CDR3 has 20 residues. From germline, CDR1 is SEHNR and CDR2 FQNEAQ (reference sequence). V lost 1 base and J lost 10, with 32 bases in between.

This clonotype was seen only a few times. The chain couples TRBV6-2 or TRBV6-3 to TRBJ1-5; a weak D match, TRBD1 (5 bases). Germline lookup yields CDR1 MNHEY and CDR2 SVGEGT. V shed 2 bases and J shed 4 bases, with 12 bases lying between them. The CDR3 sequence is 15 residues long. Here the CDR3 reads CASSYGGYGNQPQHF. The DNA of the CDR3 is TGTGCCAGCAGTTACGGGGGGTATGGGAATCAGCCCCAGCATTTT.

The CDR3 nucleotides are TGTGCCAGCAGCTTATCGTTTACTGAAGCTTTCTTT. It is translated as CASSLSFTEAFF. The gene calls are TRBV7-9 and TRBJ1-1; D uncertain. The CDR3 length is 12 residues. V was clipped by 2 bases and J by 5 bases, with 6 bases between them. Germline assignment: CDR1 SEHNR and CDR2 FQNEAQ (reference sequence).

The chain joins TRBV4-3 to TRBJ2-4; D might be TRBD1 (6 bases). The tail of the sequence fits TRBJ2-7 better, so the J call may be wrong. Germline CDR1 LGHNA, CDR2 YSLEER. This CDR3 region has 14 residues. CDR3 loop: CASSPGMGASEQYF. In nucleotides, the CDR3 is TGCGCCAGTTCACCGGGGATGGGGGCGAGCGAGCAGTACTTC.

The V and J genes are TRBV20-1 and TRBJ2-7; 9 nucleotides align to TRBD2. The CDR3 contains 13 residues. Trimming took 3 bases from V and 10 from J; bases not matched to a gene: 10. Germline loops: CDR1 DFQATT, CDR2 SNEGSKA (reference sequence). The CDR3 DNA reads TGCAGTGCTAGTTCGGGACAGCGGGAGGCCCAGTACTTC. Residues: CSASSGQREAQYF.

The chain combines TRBV29-1 with TRBJ2-3; 7 bases are shared with TRBD2. This CDR3 is 16 amino acids long. The germline V gene encodes CDR1 SQVTM and CDR2 ANQGSEA. The junction had 6 bases not matched to a gene; V was cut back by 0 bases and J by 0 bases. The CDR3 region is CSVEDRSSGSTDTQYF. CDR3 coding DNA: TGCAGCGTTGAAGATCGGAGTAGCGGGAGCACAGATACGCAGTATTTT.

The chain recombines TRBV6-1 with TRBJ2-1, with D possibly matching TRBD1 (6 bases). This CDR3 has 14 amino acids. Germline V gives CDR1 MNHNS, CDR2 SASEGT. V shed 2 bases and J shed 6 bases, with 11 bases lying between them. The chain's CDR3 is CASSEQDRANEQFF. CDR3 coding DNA: TGTGCCAGCAGTGAACAGGACAGAGCCAATGAGCAGTTCTTC.

The sample holds a few counts of this clonotype. A junction end diverges from the germline sequence, so it may reflect a read error. V gene TRBV4-1 combines with J gene TRBJ2-2; the match to TRBD1 covers 9 bases. The CDR3 has 14 residues. Germline V CDR1 and CDR2: MGHRA, YSYEKL. DNA of the CDR3: TGTGCCAGCAGTAGGACAGGGGACACCGGGGAGCTGTTTTTT. It specifies CASSRTGDTGELFF.

The table lists this clonotype with a few counts. Written as DNA, the CDR3 is TGCGCCAGCAGCTTGGGGGAAACCGCTTACGGGCAGTACTTC. The encoded protein is CASSLGETAYGQYF. The chain joins TRBV5-1 to TRBJ2-5; D remains unclear. This CDR3 has 14 amino acids. The V end lost 0 bases, the J end lost 11 bases, and 17 bases lay between the germline ends. Germline CDR1 and CDR2: SGHRS and YFSETQ.

This clonotype was seen a few times. This chain connects TRBV13 to TRBJ2-3; either TRBD1 or TRBD2 may supply D (7 bases each). This CDR3 spans 15 amino acids. Germline loops: CDR1 PRHDT, CDR2 FYEKMQ (reference sequence). V was clipped by 5 bases and J by 4 bases, with 16 bases between them. This chain's CDR3 is CASSLRQGGSDTQYF. The CDR3 DNA reads as TGTGCCAGCAGCCTCCGACAGGGAGGGTCAGATACGCAGTATTTT.

The genes are TRBV6-6 and TRBJ2-1; the match to TRBD2 covers 9 bases. The germline gives CDR1 MNHNY, CDR2 SVGAGI (reference sequence). The ends lost 5 bases at V and 1 base at J; junction bases unmatched: 6. This CDR3 has 16 residues. Here the CDR3 DNA reads TGTGCCAGCAGTCAACTAGCGGGCTTATCCTACAATGAGCAGTTCTTC. Translated: CASSQLAGLSYNEQFF.

The rearrangement links TRBV5-1 to TRBJ2-7, with 8 bases fitting TRBD1. Trimming removed 6 bases from V and 2 bases from J; junction bases left unmatched: 7. From germline, CDR1 is SGHRS and CDR2 YFSETQ. The length of the CDR3 is 14 residues. CDR3 sequence: CASTPGQAAYEQYF. The DNA of the CDR3 is TGCGCCAGCACCCCGGGACAGGCGGCCTACGAGCAGTACTTC.

The chain has TRBV20-1 and TRBJ1-5; perhaps TRBD1 as D (6 bases). Trimming took off 2 bases at V and 1 base at J, with 9 bases between the two ends. This CDR3 is built from 14 residues. CDR1 is DFQATT and CDR2 is SNEGSKA in the germline V gene (reference sequence). CDR3 sequence: CSARLGGSNQPQHF. CDR3 DNA: TGCAGTGCTAGATTAGGGGGAAGCAATCAGCCCCAGCATTTT.

The chain has TRBV6-5 and TRBJ2-1; D is perhaps TRBD1 (6 bases). The CDR3 is 15 amino acids. CDR1 MNHEY and CDR2 SVGAGI come from the germline V gene. The V end lost 6 bases, the J end lost 7 bases, and 19 bases lay between the germline ends. CDR3 region: CASSLTQGLGNEQFF. Written as DNA, the CDR3 is TGTGCCAGCAGCCTTACTCAGGGGCTGGGGAATGAGCAGTTCTTC.

With respect to this clonotype: At one of its ends the junction is not consistent with the germline gene, which may arise from a read error. The chain combines TRBV7-9 with TRBJ2-7; D unclear. Germline values: CDR1 SEHNR, CDR2 FQNEAQ (reference sequence). The CDR3 consists of 14 residues. Written as DNA, the CDR3 is TGTGCCGGCAGCTTAGTTGGCACTTCCTACGAGCAGTACTTC. Translated: CAGSLVGTSYEQYF.

This chain connects TRBV2 to TRBJ2-5; 11 bases match TRBD2. After removal of 5 bases from V and 1 base from J, the junction contained 12 bases not matched to a gene. The germline CDR1 and CDR2 sequences are SNHLY and FYNNEI. This CDR3 region has 18 residues. This chain's CDR3 is CASSTSTASGGTQETQYF. Written as DNA, the CDR3 is TGTGCCAGCAGTACCTCTACAGCTAGCGGGGGGACCCAAGAGACCCAGTACTTC. The variable domain in full, with the rest retrieved from reference TRBV2 and TRBJ2-5, is EPEVTQTPSHQVTQMGQEVILRCVPISNHLYFYWYRQILGQKVEFLVSFYNNEISEKSEIFDDQFSVERPDGSNFTLKIRSTKLEDSAMYFCASSTSTASGGTQETQYFGPGTRLLVL.

The chain has TRBV7-8 and TRBJ1-4; 7 nucleotides agree with TRBD1. The germline V gene has CDR1 SGHVS and CDR2 FQNEAQ. This CDR3 region has 15 residues. Losses at the gene ends were 2 bases for V and 8 bases for J; bases not matched to a gene: 8. The CDR3 protein is CASSLRTGHLEKLFF. The CDR3 DNA follows: TGTGCCAGCAGCTTAAGGACAGGCCACCTGGAAAAACTGTTTTTT.

The rearrangement links TRBV20-1 to TRBJ1-2, with D hard to call. Trimming left V 3 bases short and J 4 bases short, with 15 bases between. The CDR3 runs 14 residues. Germline V lookup: CDR1 DFQATT, CDR2 SNEGSKA (reference sequence). The DNA of the CDR3 is TGCAGTGCTAGGGCCCCCCAAAGCTCCTATGGCTACACCTTC. This translates into CSARAPQSSYGYTF.

V is TRBV29-1 and J is TRBJ1-3; 7 bases map to TRBD1. The ends lost 6 bases at V and 0 bases at J; junction bases unmatched: 5. Per germline, CDR1 SQVTM and CDR2 ANQGSEA. The CDR3 runs 14 residues. The CDR3 DNA reads as TGCAGCGTAGATGGGGACAGCTCTGGAAACACCATATATTTT. It encodes CSVDGDSSGNTIYF.

The V call is TRBV12-3 or TRBV12-4, the J call TRBJ1-1; D call uncertain. This CDR3 comprises 12 residues. The V and J ends lost 6 bases and 11 bases respectively, with 16 bases between them. CDR3 protein: CASRDENSAAFF. CDR3 DNA: TGTGCCAGCAGGGACGAAAACTCAGCGGCTTTCTTT.

The chain's CDR3 is CASIMGSLYEQYF. The CDR3, as DNA: TGTGCCAGCATCATGGGGTCCCTCTACGAGCAGTACTTC. This sequence joins TRBV2 and TRBJ2-4; D ambiguous. The tail of the sequence fits TRBJ2-7 better, so the J call may be wrong. Germline CDR1 is SNHLY and CDR2 is FYNNEI. The CDR3 length is 13 residues.

This clonotype was seen more than once but under ten times. J is TRBJ1-2 and V is TRBV6-2 or TRBV6-3; a possible D gene is TRBD1 (6 bases). V lost 10 bases and J lost 4, with 28 bases in between. Looked up from germline, CDR1 is MNHEY and CDR2 is SVGEGT. The CDR3 totals 17 residues. The CDR3: CATRSGQYRLGLYGYTF. The CDR3 nucleotides read TGTGCCACCAGGTCTGGACAGTACCGTCTAGGTCTCTATGGCTACACCTTC.

V is TRBV6-5 and J is TRBJ2-1; TRBD2 might be the D (7 bases). Germline CDR1 reads MNHEY; CDR2 reads SVGAGI. The CDR3 runs 14 residues. V was cut by 4 bases and J by 7 bases, with 14 bases left in between. This chain's CDR3 is CASSFGGGLNEQFF. The CDR3, as DNA: TGTGCCAGCAGTTTTGGCGGGGGCTTAAATGAGCAGTTCTTC.

The CDR3, as DNA: TGCAGCGGCCTGGGGGACTATGGCTACACCTTC. Translating it yields CSGLGDYGYTF. This chain joins TRBV29-1 and TRBJ1-2, with TRBD1 as a possible D gene (5 bases). V lost 7 bases, J lost 3 bases, and 9 bases lay in between. The CDR3 runs to 11 residues. Germline V gene sequence: CDR1 SQVTM, CDR2 ANQGSEA.

This rearrangement joins TRBV7-6 to TRBJ2-7; 7 nucleotides line up with TRBD2. Germline V gives CDR1 SGHVS, CDR2 FNYEAQ. CDR3 size: 14 residues. J was trimmed by 7 bases and V by 5 bases; bases with no gene match: 11. CDR3 sequence (DNA): TGTGCCAGCAGCGACCAGCGGGAAAGGGGAGAGCAGTACTTC. It specifies CASSDQRERGEQYF.

CDR3 protein: CASSLFTSAASYEQYF. CDR3 sequence (DNA): TGCGCCAGCAGCTTGTTCACGAGTGCAGCATCCTACGAGCAGTACTTC. The V call is TRBV5-1, the J call TRBJ2-7; D is undetermined. Germline loops: CDR1 SGHRS, CDR2 YFSETQ. Deletions cut 1 base from V and 1 base from J, with 15 bases between. The CDR3 covers 16 residues.

This chain links TRBV12-3 or TRBV12-4 with TRBJ1-4; D ambiguous. This CDR3 contains 14 residues. The ends were cut back, 1 base at V and 8 bases at J, with 11 bases in the middle. The CDR3 protein is CASSLGASEEKLFF. The CDR3 nucleotides read TGTGCCAGCAGTTTAGGAGCCTCCGAAGAAAAACTGTTTTTT.

The chain joins TRBV4-3 to TRBJ1-5; D remains ambiguous. This CDR3 has 15 residues. V gave up 0 bases and J gave up 5 bases, with 11 bases separating them. CDR1 and CDR2 (germline): LGHNA, YSLEER. CDR3: CASSQDSGTDQPQHF. In DNA, the CDR3 is TGCGCCAGCAGCCAAGACTCAGGTACGGATCAGCCCCAGCATTTT.

The chain is built from TRBV20-1 and TRBJ1-2; D unclear. Trimming took 0 bases from V and 8 from J, leaving 10 bases between them. The CDR3 totals 12 residues. Germline V gene sequence: CDR1 DFQATT, CDR2 SNEGSKA (reference sequence). The CDR3 DNA sequence: TGCAGTGCTAGAGAAGGTGGGCCCGGCTACACCTTC. It translates to CSAREGGPGYTF.

V is TRBV21-1 and J is TRBJ2-1; the table's D call, TRBD2, has no DNA check behind it. TRBV21-1 is a pseudogene. The CDR3 spans 9 residues. The CDR3: CARRGLQFF. CDR3 coding DNA: TGTGCCAGACGGGGACTGCAGTTCTTC.

The genes are TRBV5-6 and TRBJ2-7; maybe TRBD2 (7 bases). V was pared by 3 bases and J by 0 bases, with 16 bases between. The CDR3 contains 16 residues. CDR1 SGHDT and CDR2 YYEEEE come from the germline V gene. CDR3 bases: TGTGCCAGCAGCTCGCGCGGGGGCCCTAGCTCCTACGAGCAGTACTTC. This translates into CASSSRGGPSSYEQYF.

The CDR3 coding sequence is TGTGCCAGCAGTTTAAGACAGGGAAGAAACAATGAGCAGTTCTTC. Its protein is CASSLRQGRNNEQFF. The chain couples TRBV28 to TRBJ2-1; 7 nucleotides agree with TRBD1. V lost 2 bases and J lost 5; bases outside the gene matches: 6. Germline-derived CDR1 and CDR2 are MDHEN and SYDVKM. The CDR3 length is 15 residues.